A selection of T cell receptor beta chains follows, all from one sample in a study of T cells in Graves' hyperthyroidism and ophthalmopathy. TCRdb re-analysed the multiplex PCR reads in MiXCR, keeping a single row per CDR3 protein. The sample lists over 250,000 distinct CDR3 sequences, roughly 15% seen once, with approximately 35% in the top ten. What was sequenced was blood. These receptors originate from a woman in her forties with Graves' ophthalmopathy. CDR3s include the opening cysteine and the closing phenylalanine or tryptophan. Each record gives: J gene, CDR3 length, V gene, D gene, clone size, CDR3 DNA, CDR3 protein. D genes are given only for firm matches. Clone size is given for some rows only: seen once, a few or many times, or a class if the clone is expanded.

J: TRBJ2-7; length: 16; V: TRBV27; D: TRBD2; size: NA; DNA: TGTGCCAGCAGTTTATCGAGTAGCGGGGGAACCTACGAGCAGTACTTC; CDR3: CASSLSSSGGTYEQYF
J: TRBJ2-7; length: 16; V: TRBV27; D: NA; size: many; DNA: TGTGCCAGCAGTTTATCAGTACGAGGGGGAGTCCACGAGCAGTACTTC; CDR3: CASSLSVRGGVHEQYF
J: TRBJ1-5; length: 14; V: TRBV6-1; D: NA; size: few; DNA: TGTGCCAGCGGGCAACCATATAGCAATCAGCCCCAGCATTTT; CDR3: CASGQPYSNQPQHF
J: TRBJ1-6; length: 13; V: TRBV11-2; D: NA; size: many; DNA: TGTGCCAGCAGCTTATGGTCAAATTCACCCCTCCACTTT; CDR3: CASSLWSNSPLHF
J: TRBJ2-2; length: 16; V: TRBV3-1; D: TRBD1; size: NA; DNA: TGTGCCAGCAGCCAAGGGACAGGGGTGAACACCGGGGAGCTGTTTTTT; CDR3: CASSQGTGVNTGELFF
J: TRBJ2-7; length: 12; V: TRBV29-1; D: NA; size: NA; DNA: TGCAGCGTTGGCGGGGTCCCCTACGAGCAGTACTTC; CDR3: CSVGGVPYEQYF
J: TRBJ1-1; length: 17; V: TRBV5-1; D: NA; size: many; DNA: TGCGCCAGCAGCCCCGGGAACAGTCCAAACCAAAACACTGAAGCTTTCTTT; CDR3: CASSPGNSPNQNTEAFF
J: TRBJ2-7; length: 12; V: TRBV20-1; D: NA; size: many; DNA: TGCAGTGCTAGAGAGACAGGTTACGGGCAGTACTTC; CDR3: CSARETGYGQYF
J: TRBJ2-5; length: 15; V: TRBV7-2; D: TRBD1; size: many; DNA: TGTGCCAGCAGCTTAGTTGGGGACAGGGGTGAGACCCAGTACTTC; CDR3: CASSLVGDRGETQYF
J: TRBJ2-3; length: 17; V: TRBV12-3/TRBV12-4; D: NA; size: many; DNA: TGTGCCAGCAGGGAAAATCGGGCAGGGAGTAGCGCAGATACGCAGTATTTT; CDR3: CASRENRAGSSADTQYF
J: TRBJ2-2; length: 15; V: TRBV28; D: NA; size: few; DNA: TGTGCCAGCACCTATAGGAGACCCAACGCCGGGGAGCTGTTTTTT; CDR3: CASTYRRPNAGELFF
J: TRBJ2-1; length: 13; V: TRBV9; D: NA; size: few; DNA: TGTGCCAGCAGCCCCCACGGAGCCGATGAGCAGTTCTTC; CDR3: CASSPHGADEQFF
J: TRBJ1-5; length: 19; V: TRBV7-3; D: NA; size: NA; DNA: TGTGCCGGCAGCTTAATCGACAGGTGCTTCGGAGATAGCAATCAGCCCCAGCATTTT; CDR3: CAGSLIDRCFGDSNQPQHF
J: TRBJ2-5; length: 12; V: TRBV4-1; D: NA; size: NA; DNA: TGCGCCAGCAGCCAAGTAGCTGAGACCCAGTACTTC; CDR3: CASSQVAETQYF
J: TRBJ2-2; length: 14; V: TRBV6-1; D: NA; size: many; DNA: TGTGCCAGCAGTGAAAACAGACTGACCGGGGAGCTGTTTTTT; CDR3: CASSENRLTGELFF
J: TRBJ1-1; length: 16; V: TRBV2; D: TRBD1; size: many; DNA: TGTGCCAGCAGTGACCCAGGGGGGGCTAAGAACACTGAAGCTTTCTTT; CDR3: CASSDPGGAKNTEAFF
J: TRBJ2-3; length: 16; V: TRBV24-1; D: TRBD1; size: few; DNA: TGTGCCACCAGTGAGCCCGGACAGGGAGACACAGATACGCAGTATTTT; CDR3: CATSEPGQGDTDTQYF
J: TRBJ1-1; length: 15; V: TRBV5-1; D: NA; size: many; DNA: TGCGCCAGCAGCTTGGTTGGAGGGCAGAACACTGAAGCTTTCTTT; CDR3: CASSLVGGQNTEAFF
J: TRBJ2-1; length: 13; V: TRBV18; D: NA; size: NA; DNA: TGTGCCAGCTTTCAATCTAAGGGGAATGAGCAGTTCTTC; CDR3: CASFQSKGNEQFF
J: TRBJ2-5; length: 15; V: TRBV18; D: TRBD1; size: NA; DNA: TGTGCCAGCTCACCGCAGGGGGCCATTGGAGAGACCCAGTACTTC; CDR3: CASSPQGAIGETQYF
J: TRBJ2-7; length: 12; V: TRBV10-3; D: TRBD1; size: NA; DNA: TGTGCCATCAGTGACAGGGGGCCCGAGCAGTACTTC; CDR3: CAISDRGPEQYF
J: TRBJ2-3; length: 16; V: TRBV7-9; D: TRBD1; size: NA; DNA: TGTGCCAGCAGCGGTAGAGGACAGGGCCGCAGAGATACGCAGTATTTT; CDR3: CASSGRGQGRRDTQYF
J: TRBJ2-5; length: 12; V: TRBV20-1; D: NA; size: NA; DNA: TGCAGTGCTAGTCCTGTTCCAGAGACCCAGTACTTC; CDR3: CSASPVPETQYF
J: TRBJ2-1; length: 13; V: TRBV5-6; D: NA; size: few; DNA: TGTGCCAGCAGCTTGGAGGGGAACAATGAGCAGTTCTTC; CDR3: CASSLEGNNEQFF
J: TRBJ1-2; length: 11; V: TRBV6-1; D: NA; size: many; DNA: TGTGCCAGCACAGCTAACTATGGCTACACCTTC; CDR3: CASTANYGYTF
J: TRBJ1-6; length: 12; V: TRBV30; D: NA; size: many; DNA: TGTGCCTGGAATCTGGGCAATTCACCCCTCCACTTT; CDR3: CAWNLGNSPLHF
J: TRBJ2-2; length: 17; V: TRBV7-9; D: NA; size: few; DNA: TGTGCCAGCAGCTTAGGGGGGACGTCTGGGAACACCGGGGAGCTGTTTTTT; CDR3: CASSLGGTSGNTGELFF
J: TRBJ2-5; length: 11; V: TRBV4-1; D: TRBD1; size: NA; DNA: TGCGCCAGCAGCCAAGGACAGGGAAAATACTTC; CDR3: CASSQGQGKYF
J: TRBJ2-5; length: 14; V: TRBV12-5; D: TRBD1; size: NA; DNA: TGTGCTAGTGGTCCCGGACAGGGAAGGGAGACCCAGTACTTC; CDR3: CASGPGQGRETQYF
J: TRBJ2-7; length: 13; V: TRBV19; D: NA; size: NA; DNA: TGTGCCAGTAGCCTAATCGTCGGAATCGAGCAGTACTTC; CDR3: CASSLIVGIEQYF
J: TRBJ2-7; length: 17; V: TRBV7-3; D: NA; size: many; DNA: TGTGCCAGCAGCTTAAAGGAGGAGGGGCAGGGAGAAGGGGAGCAGTACTTC; CDR3: CASSLKEEGQGEGEQYF
J: TRBJ2-1; length: 17; V: TRBV7-8; D: TRBD2; size: NA; DNA: TGTGCCAGCAGCTTAAATTGGGGGACTAGTTGGTCCAATGAGCAGTTCTTC; CDR3: CASSLNWGTSWSNEQFF
J: TRBJ1-2; length: 9; V: TRBV20-1; D: NA; size: few; DNA: TGCAGTGCAGCGTCTGGCTACACCTTC; CDR3: CSAASGYTF
J: TRBJ2-2; length: 14; V: TRBV18; D: TRBD1; size: NA; DNA: TGTGCCAGCTCACCTGGACAGGGATACGGGGAGCTGTTTTTT; CDR3: CASSPGQGYGELFF
J: TRBJ2-1; length: 19; V: TRBV14; D: TRBD2; size: many; DNA: TGTGCCAGCAGCCAAGGGTTAGCGGGAGGTGCCTCAGCCTACAATGAGCAGTTCTTC; CDR3: CASSQGLAGGASAYNEQFF
J: TRBJ2-3; length: 15; V: TRBV5-1; D: NA; size: many; DNA: TGCGCCAGCAGCTTGGAGGGGGTAATCGCAGATACGCAGTATTTT; CDR3: CASSLEGVIADTQYF
J: TRBJ2-2; length: 16; V: TRBV28; D: NA; size: many; DNA: TGTGCCAGCAGTCCCCCCGATGTGGCTAACACCGGGGAGCTGTTTTTT; CDR3: CASSPPDVANTGELFF
J: TRBJ2-7; length: 15; V: TRBV20-1; D: TRBD2; size: NA; DNA: TGCAGTGCTATGGATCCGGGACTAGGAACCTACGAGCAGTACTTC; CDR3: CSAMDPGLGTYEQYF
J: TRBJ2-5; length: 13; V: TRBV7-9; D: NA; size: many; DNA: TGTGCCAGCAGCTCACGGGGGAAAGAGACCCAGTACTTC; CDR3: CASSSRGKETQYF
J: TRBJ1-2; length: 14; V: TRBV3-1; D: NA; size: many; DNA: TGTGCCAGCAGCCAAGATTCGGGGGGCGTAGGCTACACCTTC; CDR3: CASSQDSGGVGYTF